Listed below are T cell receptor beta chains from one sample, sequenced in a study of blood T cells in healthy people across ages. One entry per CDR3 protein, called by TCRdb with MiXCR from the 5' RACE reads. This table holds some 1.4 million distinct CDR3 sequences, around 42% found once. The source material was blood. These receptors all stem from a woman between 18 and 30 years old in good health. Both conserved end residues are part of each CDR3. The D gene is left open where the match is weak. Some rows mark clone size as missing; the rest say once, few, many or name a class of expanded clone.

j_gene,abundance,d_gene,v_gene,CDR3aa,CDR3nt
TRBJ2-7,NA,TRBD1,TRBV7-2,CASSSDRARRGVYYNEQYF,TGTGCCAGCAGCTCGGACAGGGCCAGACGAGGGGTATACTACAATGAGCAGTACTTC
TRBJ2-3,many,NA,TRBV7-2,CASSGGFKTDTQYF,TGTGCCAGCAGCGGGGGGTTTAAAACAGATACGCAGTATTTT
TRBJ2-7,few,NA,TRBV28,CASSPRTESSYEQYF,TGTGCCAGCAGCCCCCGGACGGAAAGCTCCTACGAGCAGTACTTC
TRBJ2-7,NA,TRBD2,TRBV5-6,CASSFRGRASYEQYF,TGTGCCAGCAGCTTCCGCGGGAGGGCCTCCTACGAGCAGTACTTC
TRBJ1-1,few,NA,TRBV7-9,CASSLLDTWGTEAFF,TGTGCCAGCAGCCTATTGGACACCTGGGGGACTGAAGCTTTCTTT
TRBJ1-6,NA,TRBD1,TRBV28,CASSPGTGADSPLHF,TGTGCCAGCAGTCCCGGGACAGGGGCGGATTCACCCCTCCACTTT
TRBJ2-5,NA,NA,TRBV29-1,CSVDLEQETQYF,TGCAGCGTTGACTTGGAGCAAGAGACCCAGTACTTC
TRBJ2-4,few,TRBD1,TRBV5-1,CASSLGDRVLGNIQYF,TGCGCCAGCAGCTTGGGGGACAGGGTGTTAGGAAACATTCAGTACTTC
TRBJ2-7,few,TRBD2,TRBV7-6,CASSLLAGGRNEQYF,TGTGCCAGCAGCCTTCTAGCGGGGGGGCGCAATGAGCAGTACTTC
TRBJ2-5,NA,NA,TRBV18,CASSPPTGLQETQYF,TGTGCCAGCTCACCACCAACGGGGTTACAAGAGACCCAGTACTTC
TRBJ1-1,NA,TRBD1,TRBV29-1,CSVASPGDRLMNTEAFF,TGCAGCGTCGCTTCACCTGGGGACAGGCTCATGAACACTGAAGCTTTCTTT
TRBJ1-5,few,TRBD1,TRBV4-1,CASSQAGQGNQPQHF,TGCGCCAGCAGCCAAGCGGGACAGGGGAATCAGCCCCAGCATTTT
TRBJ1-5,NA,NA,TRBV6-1,CASSPPGPHQPQHF,TGTGCCAGCAGTCCTCCGGGACCCCATCAGCCCCAGCATTTT
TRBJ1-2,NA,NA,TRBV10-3,CAISQEQNYGYTF,TGTGCCATCAGTCAGGAACAAAACTATGGCTACACCTTC
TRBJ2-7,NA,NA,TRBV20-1,CSARGGAGNYEQYF,TGCAGTGCTAGAGGTGGAGCGGGCAACTACGAGCAGTACTTC
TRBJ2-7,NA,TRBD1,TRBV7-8,CASSDPTKGAEYKQYF,TGTGCCAGCAGCGATCCGACAAAGGGGGCGGAGTACAAGCAGTACTTC
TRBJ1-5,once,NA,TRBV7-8,CASSLAGGLGQPQHF,TGTGCCAGCAGCTTAGCTGGGGGGCTTGGGCAGCCCCAGCATTTT
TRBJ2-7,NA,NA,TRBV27,CASSPSGRLVYEQYF,TGTGCCAGCAGCCCGAGCGGGCGCCTGGTCTACGAGCAGTACTTC
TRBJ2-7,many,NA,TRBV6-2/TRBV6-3,CASSYHYEQYF,TGTGCCAGCAGTTACCACTACGAGCAGTACTTC
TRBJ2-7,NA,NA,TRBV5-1,CASSQNRETRNEQYF,TGCGCCAGCAGCCAGAACAGGGAGACGCGCAATGAGCAGTACTTC
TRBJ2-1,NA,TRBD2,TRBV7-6,CTSSVIAGPDNNEQFF,TGTACCAGCAGCGTGATAGCGGGCCCGGACAACAATGAGCAGTTCTTC
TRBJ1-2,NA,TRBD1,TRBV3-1,CASSQGDRVNGYTF,TGTGCCAGCAGCCAAGGGGACAGGGTAAATGGCTACACCTTC
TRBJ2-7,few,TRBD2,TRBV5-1,CASSSAGTKGSYEQYF,TGCGCCAGCAGCTCCGCCGGGACTAAGGGTTCTTACGAGCAGTACTTC
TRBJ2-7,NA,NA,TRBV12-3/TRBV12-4,CASSGMGVSEQYF,TGTGCCAGCAGTGGGATGGGAGTAAGCGAGCAGTACTTC
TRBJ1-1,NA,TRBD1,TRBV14,CASSQESGGNTEAFF,TGTGCCAGCAGCCAAGAGTCAGGGGGGAACACTGAAGCTTTCTTT
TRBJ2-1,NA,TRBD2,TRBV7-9,CVSLAGAYNEQFF,TGTGTAAGCCTAGCGGGGGCCTACAATGAGCAGTTCTTC
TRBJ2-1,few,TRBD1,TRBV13,CASSLARGILDEQFF,TGTGCCAGCAGCTTAGCCAGGGGGATTCTTGATGAGCAGTTCTTC
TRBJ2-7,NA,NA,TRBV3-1,CASSLEVAQVYEQYF,TGTGCCAGCAGCCTCGAAGTAGCGCAGGTCTACGAGCAGTACTTC
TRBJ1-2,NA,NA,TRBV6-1,CASSDPTVGRYTF,TGTGCCAGCAGTGACCCCACCGTAGGCCGCTACACCTTC
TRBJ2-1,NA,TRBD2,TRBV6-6,CASRALAEAGNEQFF,TGTGCCAGCAGGGCACTAGCGGAGGCGGGTAATGAGCAGTTCTTC
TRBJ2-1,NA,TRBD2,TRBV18,CASSPGLAGYEQFF,TGTGCCAGCTCACCGGGGCTAGCGGGCTACGAGCAGTTCTTC
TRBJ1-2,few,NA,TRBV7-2,CASSLSRAIYGYTF,TGTGCCAGCAGCTTATCGAGAGCTATTTATGGCTACACCTTC
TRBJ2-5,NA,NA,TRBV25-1,CASSEGGRTATTQYF,TGTGCCAGCAGTGAAGGAGGGAGGACCGCCACGACCCAGTACTTC
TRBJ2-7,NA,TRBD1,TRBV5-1,CASSWDSDTYNEQYF,TGCGCCAGCAGTTGGGACAGTGATACCTACAATGAGCAGTACTTC
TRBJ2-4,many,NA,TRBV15,CATSPWGNIQYF,TGTGCCACCTCCCCCTGGGGAAACATTCAGTACTTC
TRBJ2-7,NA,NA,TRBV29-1,CSVFSRDTYEQYF,TGCAGCGTTTTTTCGCGGGATACCTACGAGCAGTACTTC
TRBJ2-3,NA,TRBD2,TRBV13,CASSQPGEREFGTQYF,TGTGCCAGCAGCCAACCCGGGGAGCGGGAGTTCGGTACGCAGTATTTT
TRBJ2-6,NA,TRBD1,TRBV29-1,CSVLNWDSALSGADVLTF,TGCAGCGTTTTGAACTGGGACAGCGCCCTCTCTGGGGCCGACGTCCTGACTTTC
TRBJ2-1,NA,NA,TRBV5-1,CASKDGGYNEQFF,TGCGCCAGCAAGGACGGGGGTTACAATGAGCAGTTCTTC
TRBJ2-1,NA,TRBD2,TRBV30,CAWAGTSDGQEFF,TGTGCCTGGGCCGGGACTAGCGACGGTCAGGAGTTCTTC